This TCR beta chain was identified during a study of glioma-infiltrating T cells. For the study at large: WHO grade II oligodendrogliomas or astrocytomas, plus non-recurrent WHO grade IV glioblastomas, were sampled. Presurgical dexamethasone in glioma patients lasted six or fewer days. Sequencing aimed for about 4.5- to 11-fold coverage of 950,000 to 1,000,000 peripheral T cells. The study's findings and limits: A blood CDR3 motif signature was depleted in highly divergent patients.

There are 14 residues in the CDR3. The germline V gene encodes CDR1 SNHLY and CDR2 FYNNEI. V was clipped by 8 bases and J by 6 bases; unmatched bases: 8. The iRepertoire nested amplicon-rescue multiplex PCR amplified TCR alpha and beta CDR3s from RNA. TCRdb passed the multiplex PCR reads through MiXCR, listing each CDR3 protein once. Of about 400,000 distinct CDR3 sequences listed, approximately 42% are singletons. Concerning this clonotype: Its specificity is not known.

The specimen was glioma tissue, nonneoplastic brain tissue, or PBMCs (not recorded which). The sequence came from a human donor with low-grade glioma or glioblastoma, undergoing nonglioma brain surgery, or in good health (not recorded which). This rearrangement joins TRBV2 to TRBJ2-7; the match to TRBD2 covers 12 bases. The CDR3 spells CASPLTSGSIEQYF. In nucleotides, the CDR3 is TGTGCCAGCCCCTTGACTAGCGGGAGTATCGAGCAGTACTTC.